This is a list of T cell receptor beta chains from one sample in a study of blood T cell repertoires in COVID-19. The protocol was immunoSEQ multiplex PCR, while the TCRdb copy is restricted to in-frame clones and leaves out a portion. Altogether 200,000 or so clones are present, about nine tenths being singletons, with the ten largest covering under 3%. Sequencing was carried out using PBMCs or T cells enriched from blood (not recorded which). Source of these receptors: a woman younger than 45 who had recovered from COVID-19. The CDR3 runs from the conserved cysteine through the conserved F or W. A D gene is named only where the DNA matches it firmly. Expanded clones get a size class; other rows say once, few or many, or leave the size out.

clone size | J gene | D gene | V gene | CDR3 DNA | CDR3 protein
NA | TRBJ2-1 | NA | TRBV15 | TGTGCCACCAGCAGAGAGGGGGCTCAGCAGTTCTTC | CATSREGAQQFF
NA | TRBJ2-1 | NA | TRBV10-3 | TGTGCCATCAGTGAGCCAGGTACGGCGTCGTACAATGAGCAGTTCTTC | CAISEPGTASYNEQFF
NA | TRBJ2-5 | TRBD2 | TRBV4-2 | TGTGCCAGCAGCCAAGAAGGAGGGCTTACTAGCGGGGAGGAGGAGACCCAGTACTTC | CASSQEGGLTSGEEETQYF
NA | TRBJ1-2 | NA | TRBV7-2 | TGTGCCAGCAGCCTATATGAGGCGTCGGGGTATGGCTACACCTTC | CASSLYEASGYGYTF
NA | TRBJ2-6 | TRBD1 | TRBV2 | TGTGCCAGCGGACAGGGCGCTGGGGCCAACGTCCTGACTTTC | CASGQGAGANVLTF
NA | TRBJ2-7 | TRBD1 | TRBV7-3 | TGTGCCCTCACGACAGGGATCTACGAGCAGTACTTC | CALTTGIYEQYF
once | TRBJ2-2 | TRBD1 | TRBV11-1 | TGTGCCAGCAGCGCAGGGACAGGGGGCTTGGACGGGGAGCTGTTTTTT | CASSAGTGGLDGELFF
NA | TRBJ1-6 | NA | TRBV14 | TGTGCCAGCAGCCGAAATACAGGGAATTCACCCCTCCACTTT | CASSRNTGNSPLHF
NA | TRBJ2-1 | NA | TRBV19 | TGTGCCAGTACCTCCGACAGGCCCTACAATGAGCAGTTCTTC | CASTSDRPYNEQFF
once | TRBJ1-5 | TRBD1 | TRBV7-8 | TGTGCCAGCAGCTTAGGGGCAGGGGGCGAAGGTAGGAATCAGCCCCAGCATTTT | CASSLGAGGEGRNQPQHF
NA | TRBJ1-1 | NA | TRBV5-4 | TGTGCCAGCAGCTTCCGGGGTGGGAGCACTGAAGCTTTCTTT | CASSFRGGSTEAFF
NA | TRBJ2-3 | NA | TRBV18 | TGTGCCAGCTCACCCTCTCAGGCGGGGGCTAGCACAGATACGCAGTATTTT | CASSPSQAGASTDTQYF
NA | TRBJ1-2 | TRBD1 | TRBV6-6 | TGTGCCAGCAGTCCCCGGGACAGGGGCTTCTATGGCTACACCTTC | CASSPRDRGFYGYTF
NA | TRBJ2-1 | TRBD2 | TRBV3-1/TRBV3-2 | TGTGCCAGCAGCCAAGAAGTTAGCGGGGGGGCCGATGAGCAGTTCTTC | CASSQEVSGGADEQFF
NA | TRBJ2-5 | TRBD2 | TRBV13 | TGTGCCAGCAGCTTAGTTCCTAGCGGGGGGGCCGGCGAGACCCAGTACTTC | CASSLVPSGGAGETQYF
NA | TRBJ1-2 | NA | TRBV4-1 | TGCGCCAGCAGCCAACCATTGACAGCAGCTAACTATGGCTACACCTTC | CASSQPLTAANYGYTF
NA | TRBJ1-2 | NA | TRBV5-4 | TGTGCCAGCAGCTTTCCGGACAGCTATGGCTACACCTTC | CASSFPDSYGYTF
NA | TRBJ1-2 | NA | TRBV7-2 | TGTGCCAGCAGCTTAGACGGGGGTGACTATGGCTACACCTTC | CASSLDGGDYGYTF
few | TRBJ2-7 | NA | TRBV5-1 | TGCGCCAGCAGCCACGGGACATCCTTCTACGAGCAGTACTTC | CASSHGTSFYEQYF
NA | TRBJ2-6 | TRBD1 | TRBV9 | TGTGCCAGCAGCGAGTACGGGACAGCTCAATCTGGGGCCAACGTCCTGACTTTC | CASSEYGTAQSGANVLTF
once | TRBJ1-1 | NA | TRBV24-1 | TGTGCCACCAGTGACCCTAGGACAGAAGCTTTCTTT | CATSDPRTEAFF
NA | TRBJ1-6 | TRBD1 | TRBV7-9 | TGTGCCAGCAGCTTAGCGCGGACAGGGGTCTCACCCCTCCACTTT | CASSLARTGVSPLHF
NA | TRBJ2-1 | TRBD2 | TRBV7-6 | TGTGCCAGCAGTGAAGGACTAGCGGGGCGGAGTAGCTCCTACAATGAGCAGTTCTTC | CASSEGLAGRSSSYNEQFF
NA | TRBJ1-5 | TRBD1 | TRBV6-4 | TGTGCCAGCAGCCCCCTTCTCAGGACAGGGGGTAATCAGCCCCAGCATTTT | CASSPLLRTGGNQPQHF
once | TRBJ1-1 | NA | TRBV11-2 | TGTGCCAGCAGCTTGACGAGTAGGGGTGAAGCTTTCTTT | CASSLTSRGEAFF
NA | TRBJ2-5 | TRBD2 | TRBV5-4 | TGTGCCAGCAGCACACCTAGCGGGGGGCGGAAAGAGACCCAGTACTTC | CASSTPSGGRKETQYF
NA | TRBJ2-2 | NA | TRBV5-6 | TGTGCCAGCACCTCCGGTTTTACCGGGGAGCTGTTTTTT | CASTSGFTGELFF
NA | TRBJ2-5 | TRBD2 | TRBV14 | TGTGCCAGCAGCCAACCGAAAGCGGGGGTCGGAACCCAGTACTTC | CASSQPKAGVGTQYF
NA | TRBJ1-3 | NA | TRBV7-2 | TGTGCCAGCAGAAACGAGGGGGGGGGAAACACCATATATTTT | CASRNEGGGNTIYF
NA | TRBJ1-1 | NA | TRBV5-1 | TGCGCCAGCAGCTACATTACAGGGCTTGGGGGTAACACTGAAGCTTTCTTT | CASSYITGLGGNTEAFF
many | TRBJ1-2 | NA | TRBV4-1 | TGCGCCAGCAGCCAAGAAAGGTTAGGGGAAAACACCTTC | CASSQERLGENTF
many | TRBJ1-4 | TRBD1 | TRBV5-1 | TGCGCCAGCAGCCCGGGGGTAGGGGGCTTCGAAAAACTGTTTTTT | CASSPGVGGFEKLFF
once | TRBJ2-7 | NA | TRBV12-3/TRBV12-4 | TGTGCCAGCACCCCCGGGGTCGGATACGAGCAGTACTTC | CASTPGVGYEQYF
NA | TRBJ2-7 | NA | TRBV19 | TGTGCCAGTAGTCCCGGTACTGACTCTCTCTACGAGCAGTACTTC | CASSPGTDSLYEQYF
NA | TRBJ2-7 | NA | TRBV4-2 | TGTGCCAGCAGCCAGATACAGGGAACTGCGTACGAGCAGTACTTC | CASSQIQGTAYEQYF
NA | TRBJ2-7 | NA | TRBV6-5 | TGTGCCAGCAGGGAGACAGCGCAGGTATCCTACGAGCAGTACTTC | CASRETAQVSYEQYF
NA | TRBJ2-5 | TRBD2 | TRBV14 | TGTGCCAGCAGCCAAGAGCAAGCGGGGGAACAAGAGACCCAGTACTTC | CASSQEQAGEQETQYF
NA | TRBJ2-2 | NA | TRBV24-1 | TGTGCCACCAGTGTCCGGGGGTCCGGGGAGCTGTTTTTT | CATSVRGSGELFF
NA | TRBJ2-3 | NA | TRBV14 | TGTGCCAGCAGCCCTCCACTAGACACAGATACGCAGTATTTT | CASSPPLDTDTQYF
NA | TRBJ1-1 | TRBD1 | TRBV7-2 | TGTGCCAGCAGCTCCAGGACAGGGGGAAGTGAAGCTTTCTTT | CASSSRTGGSEAFF
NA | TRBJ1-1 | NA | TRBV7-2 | TGTGCCACGAAGCGGATGTATAACACTGAAGCTTTCTTT | CATKRMYNTEAFF
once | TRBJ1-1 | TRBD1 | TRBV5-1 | TGCGCCAGCAGCCCACAGGGGGGAAAAACTGAAGCTTTCTTT | CASSPQGGKTEAFF
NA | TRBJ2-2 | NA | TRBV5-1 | TGCGCCAGCAGCCAAAAAGACAGGACCCACACCGGGGAGCTGTTTTTT | CASSQKDRTHTGELFF
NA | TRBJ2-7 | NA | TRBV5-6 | TGTGCCAGCAGCTTGGGACCTTCGACAGGCGAGCAGTACTTC | CASSLGPSTGEQYF
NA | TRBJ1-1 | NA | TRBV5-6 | TGTGCCAGCAGCTTCGGGGTCTTCGGCACTGAAGCTTTCTTT | CASSFGVFGTEAFF
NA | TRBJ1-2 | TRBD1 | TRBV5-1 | TGCGCCAGCAGCGCCCGGACAGGGGCTAACTATGGCTACACCTTC | CASSARTGANYGYTF
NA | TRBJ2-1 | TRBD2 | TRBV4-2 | TGTGCCAGCAGCCAAGTCGGGGGGGATGAGCAGTTCTTC | CASSQVGGDEQFF
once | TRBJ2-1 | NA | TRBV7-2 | TGTGCCAGCAGCTTAGGAGGTGCCCGGGCGAGGGATGAGCAGTTCTTC | CASSLGGARARDEQFF
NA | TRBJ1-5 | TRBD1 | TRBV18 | TGTGCCAGCTCAGGAGACAGGGTTAATCAGCCCCAGCATTTT | CASSGDRVNQPQHF
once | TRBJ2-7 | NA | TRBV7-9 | TGTGCCAGCAGCTCCCGGGACTCCCCCTACGAGCAGTACTTC | CASSSRDSPYEQYF
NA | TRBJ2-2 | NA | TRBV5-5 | TGTGCCAGCAGCTTGGCATTACAGTTGGCCGGGGAGCTGTTTTTT | CASSLALQLAGELFF
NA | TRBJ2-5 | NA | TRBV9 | TGTGCCAGCAGCGTAGACCTAGGCTCGTCGGGGACCCAGTACTTC | CASSVDLGSSGTQYF
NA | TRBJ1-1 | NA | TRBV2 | TGTGCCAGCAGTGCGTACACTGAAGCTTTCTTT | CASSAYTEAFF
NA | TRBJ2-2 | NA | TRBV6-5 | TGTGCCAGCTCGAGAGGGAGGAAAGACGGGGAGCTGTTTTTT | CASSRGRKDGELFF
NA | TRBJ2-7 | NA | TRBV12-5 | TGTGCTAGTGGGGGCGCACAGGGCTACGAGCAGTACTTC | CASGGAQGYEQYF